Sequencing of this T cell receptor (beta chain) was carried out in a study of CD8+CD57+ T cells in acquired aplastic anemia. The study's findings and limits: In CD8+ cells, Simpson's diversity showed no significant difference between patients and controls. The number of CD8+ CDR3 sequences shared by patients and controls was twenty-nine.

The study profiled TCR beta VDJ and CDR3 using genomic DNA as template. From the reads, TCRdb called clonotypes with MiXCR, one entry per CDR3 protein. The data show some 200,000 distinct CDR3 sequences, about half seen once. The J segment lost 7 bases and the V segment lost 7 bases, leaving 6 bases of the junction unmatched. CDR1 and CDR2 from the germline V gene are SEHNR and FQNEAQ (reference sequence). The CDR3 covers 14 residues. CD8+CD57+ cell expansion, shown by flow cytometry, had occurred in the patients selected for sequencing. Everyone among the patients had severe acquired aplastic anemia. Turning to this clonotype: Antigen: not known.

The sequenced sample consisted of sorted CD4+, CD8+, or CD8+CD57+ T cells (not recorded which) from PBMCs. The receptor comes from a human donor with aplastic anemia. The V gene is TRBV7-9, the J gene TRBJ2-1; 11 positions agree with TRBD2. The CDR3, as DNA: TGTGCCAGCATCGGGACTAGCGGTGGGAATGAGCAGTTCTTC. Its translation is CASIGTSGGNEQFF.